Shown below are 22 T cell receptor beta chains from a single sample sequenced in a study of blood T cell repertoires in COVID-19. The table came from immunoSEQ multiplex PCR; TCRdb's copy has only in-frame clones and leaves some out. The sample shows some 140,000 clones, 79% of them seen only once. Sequenced input: peripheral blood. All receptors come from a man in his fifties or sixties with acute or convalescent COVID-19.

The CDR3 is CAWSVGLARGETQYF. For the CDR3, the DNA is TGTGCCTGGAGTGTGGGGTTAGCGAGAGGAGAGACCCAGTACTTC. The chain combines TRBV30 with TRBJ2-5, with D perhaps matching TRBD2 (5 bases). Per germline, CDR1 GTSNPN and CDR2 SVGIG (reference sequence). V lost 0 bases and J lost 4, with 15 bases in between. This CDR3 has 15 residues.

V is TRBV30 and J is TRBJ1-4, with 10 nucleotides matching TRBD1. The trim removed 2 bases at V and 4 bases at J, leaving 10 bases unmatched. CDR1 and CDR2 (germline): GTSNPN, SVGIG (reference sequence). This CDR3 region has 17 residues. The CDR3 bases are TGTGCCTGGAGTCTAACGACAGGGGGCGGGAGTAATGAAAAACTGTTTTTT. This translates into CAWSLTTGGGSNEKLFF. Complete variable domain (other parts from reference TRBV30 and TRBJ1-4): SQTIHQWPATLVQPVGSPLSLECTVEGTSNPNLYWYRQAAGRGLQLLFYSVGIGQISSEVPQNLSASRPQDRQFILSSKKLLLSDSGFYLCAWSLTTGGGSNEKLFFGSGTQLSVL.

V usage is TRBV27 and J usage is TRBJ2-3, with 8 nucleotides matching TRBD1. V gave up 5 bases and J gave up 0 bases; unmatched junction bases: 19. Germline-derived CDR1 and CDR2 are MNHEY and SMNVEV (reference sequence). This CDR3 region has 20 residues. The DNA for the CDR3 is TGTGCCAGCAGTATCCGGACAGGGAACGCTTGGTATCCTAGCACAGATACGCAGTATTTT. It is translated as CASSIRTGNAWYPSTDTQYF.

The chain links TRBV28 to TRBJ2-2; 11 nucleotides align to TRBD2. Germline assignment: CDR1 MDHEN and CDR2 SYDVKM. V trimming: 9 bases; J trimming: 6 bases; junction bases outside the gene matches: 9. The CDR3 sequence is 15 residues long. CDR3 DNA: TGTGCCAGTCAACCGGGACTAGCGGTATCCGGGGAGCTGTTTTTT. Encoded protein: CASQPGLAVSGELFF.

The chain has TRBV20-1 and TRBJ2-1, with D maybe TRBD2 (5 bases). Germline assignment: CDR1 DFQATT and CDR2 SNEGSKA (reference sequence). V lost 3 bases and J lost 7, with 13 bases in between. This CDR3 is 13 amino acids long. In nucleotides, the CDR3 is TGCAGTGCTAGTGGGATCACGGGGAATGAGCAGTTCTTC. This encodes CSASGITGNEQFF.

V is TRBV28 and J is TRBJ1-2, with a tentative D call TRBD1 (5 bases). Per germline, CDR1 MDHEN and CDR2 SYDVKM. The CDR3 spans 13 residues. V lost 3 bases and J lost 2, with 7 bases in between. In DNA form, the CDR3 reads TGTGCCAGCAGTTTGGAGGGGAACTATGGCTACACCTTC. Amino acid sequence: CASSLEGNYGYTF.

This chain links TRBV30 with TRBJ1-1; D perhaps matches TRBD1 (5 bases). The germline gives CDR1 GTSNPN, CDR2 SVGIG (reference sequence). V lost 4 bases, J lost 5 bases, and 17 bases lay in between. The length of the CDR3 is 14 residues. The CDR3 DNA is TGTGCCTGGACGAAGGGGTTAGGCGGAACTGAAGCTTTCTTT. Residues: CAWTKGLGGTEAFF.

V and J are TRBV4-3 and TRBJ1-2, with 9 bases fitting TRBD1. Per the germline V gene, CDR1 is LGHNA and CDR2 is YSLEER. Trimming removed 3 bases from V and 1 base from J; junction bases left unmatched: 3. The CDR3 runs to 15 residues. The CDR3 reads CASSHGTGLNYGYTF. The CDR3 DNA reads as TGCGCCAGCAGCCATGGGACAGGGCTTAACTATGGCTACACCTTC.

The chain employs TRBV5-1 and TRBJ1-3, with D tentatively TRBD1 (5 bases). The ends were cut back, 0 bases at V and 0 bases at J, with 10 bases in the middle. Germline V gene sequence: CDR1 SGHRS, CDR2 YFSETQ. This CDR3 region has 16 residues. The CDR3 sequence: CASSLGQLASGNTIYF. CDR3 sequence (DNA): TGCGCCAGCAGCTTGGGACAGCTTGCCTCTGGAAACACCATATATTTT.

The rearrangement joins TRBV7-2 to TRBJ2-1; the match to TRBD1 covers 9 bases. The CDR3 has 16 amino acids. V lost 4 bases to trimming and J lost 7 bases; unmatched junction nucleotides: 11. CDR1 and CDR2 (germline): SGHTA, FQGNSA. The CDR3 region is CASSSDTGGWGNEQFF. CDR3 nucleotide sequence: TGTGCCAGCAGCTCGGACACAGGGGGCTGGGGGAATGAGCAGTTCTTC.

This clone was found once. The chain uses TRBV12-3 or TRBV12-4 and TRBJ1-2, with D possibly being TRBD1 (6 bases). V was clipped by 6 bases and J by 1 base, with 9 bases between them. The CDR3 has 13 residues. The CDR3 loop reads CASSLQGNYGYTF. In nucleotides, the CDR3 is TGTGCCAGCAGCCTACAGGGTAACTATGGCTACACCTTC.

This clone was observed a few times. The chain uses TRBV3-1 (or the pseudogene TRBV3-2) and TRBJ1-2, with D possibly being TRBD1 (5 bases). The V end lost 4 bases, the J end lost 5 bases, and 26 bases lay between the germline ends. This CDR3 has 18 amino acids. Germline V gene lookup returns CDR1 LGHDT and CDR2 YNNKEL (reference sequence). In nucleotides, the CDR3 is TGTGCCAGCAGCCCCTCCTCCGGGGGGGTCGCCGAGATGTATGGCTACACCTTC. Protein product: CASSPSSGGVAEMYGYTF.

The rearrangement links TRBV28 to TRBJ2-4; 8 bases are shared with TRBD2. From germline, CDR1 is MDHEN and CDR2 SYDVKM. This CDR3 spans 19 amino acids. Trimming at V came to 2 bases and at J to 0 bases, leaving 12 bases not matched to a gene. The CDR3 reads CASSLKGLGYRLAKNIQYF. CDR3 DNA sequence: TGTGCCAGCAGTTTAAAGGGACTAGGGTATCGGCTAGCCAAAAACATTCAGTACTTC.

This chain uses TRBV5-1 with TRBJ2-7; D is unclear. Between the trimmed V and J ends, which lost 5 bases and 3 bases, there was a span of 6 bases. This CDR3 region has 11 residues. Germline V gene data show CDR1 as SGHRS and CDR2 as YFSETQ. The CDR3 is CASSQNYEQYF. In DNA, the CDR3 is TGCGCCAGCAGTCAAAACTACGAGCAGTACTTC. Complete variable domain (other parts from reference TRBV5-1 and TRBJ2-7): KAGVTQTPRYLIKTRGQQVTLSCSPISGHRSVSWYQQTPGQGLQFLFEYFSETQRNKGNFPGRFSGRQFSNSRSEMNVSTLELGDSALYLCASSQNYEQYFGPGTRLTVT.

J is TRBJ1-6 and V is TRBV30; D gene unclear. CDR1 GTSNPN and CDR2 SVGIG come from the germline V gene (reference sequence). The CDR3 covers 14 residues. Trimming took off 4 bases at V and 7 bases at J, with 14 bases between the two ends. The CDR3: CAWTLLGGNSPLHF. The DNA of the CDR3 is TGTGCCTGGACTCTGCTGGGCGGGAATTCACCCCTCCACTTT.

This chain connects TRBV11-3 to TRBJ2-3; D gene unclear. The V gene's germline CDR1 is SGHNT and CDR2 YENEEA. The ends were cut back, 0 bases at V and 2 bases at J, with 3 bases in the middle. The CDR3 loop spans 13 amino acids. As DNA, the CDR3 is TGTGCCAGCAGCTTAGACTACACAGATACGCAGTATTTT. The encoded protein is CASSLDYTDTQYF. The full variable domain, rest sourced from reference TRBV11-3 and TRBJ2-3, is EAGVVQSPRYKIIEKKQPVAFWCNPISGHNTLYWYLQNLGQGPELLIRYENEEAVDDSQLPKDRFSAERLKGVDSTLKIQPAELGDSAVYLCASSLDYTDTQYFGPGTRLTVL.

This clone was observed a handful of times. The chain recombines TRBV28 with TRBJ2-3; 8 nucleotides line up with TRBD1. CDR3 length equals 14 residues. With V trimmed by 5 bases and J by 4 bases, 5 bases remained unmatched. The germline CDR1 and CDR2 sequences are MDHEN and SYDVKM. The CDR3, as DNA: TGTGCCAGCAGTGTGTCAGGGGGCGCAGATACGCAGTATTTT. Amino acid sequence: CASSVSGGADTQYF.

The chain employs TRBV24-1 and TRBJ2-7; the match to TRBD1 covers 9 bases. V gave up 2 bases and J gave up 5 bases; unmatched junction bases: 0. CDR3 length equals 13 residues. Germline V gene lookup returns CDR1 KGHDR and CDR2 SFDVKD. CDR3 residues: CATSDWTGDEQYF. The CDR3 region has the DNA TGTGCCACCAGTGATTGGACAGGGGACGAGCAGTACTTC.

The chain links TRBV6-5 to TRBJ2-1, with D unresolved. Per the germline V gene, CDR1 is MNHEY and CDR2 is SVGAGI. The CDR3 is 15 amino acids. V lost 5 bases to trimming and J lost 0 bases, with 11 bases between them. DNA of the CDR3: TGTGCCAGCAGTCCCCTAACTGCCTCCTACAATGAGCAGTTCTTC. Encoded protein: CASSPLTASYNEQFF.

The rearrangement links TRBV28 to TRBJ2-3; a possible D gene is TRBD1 (5 bases). Germline V gives CDR1 MDHEN, CDR2 SYDVKM. CDR3 length: 15 amino acids. The V end lost 5 bases, the J end lost 4 bases, and 16 bases lay between the germline ends. The chain's CDR3 is CASSGALIGADTQYF. Here the CDR3 DNA reads TGTGCCAGCAGTGGGGCCCTGATTGGAGCAGATACGCAGTATTTT.

CDR3 in amino acids: CASSPTGYEQFF. Written as DNA, the CDR3 is TGTGCCAGCAGCCCGACAGGGTATGAGCAGTTCTTC. V is TRBV6-2 or TRBV6-3 and J is TRBJ2-1; TRBD1 matches 7 bases. Germline V gives CDR1 MNHEY, CDR2 SVGEGT. The CDR3 runs 12 residues. V was pared by 6 bases and J by 8 bases, with 4 bases of the junction left unmatched.

This clone was detected once. The chain uses TRBV18 and TRBJ1-5; D is uncertain. V dropped 2 bases and J dropped 7 bases, with 12 bases sitting between them. There are 14 residues in the CDR3. CDR1 is KGHSH, CDR2 LQKENI, per germline. CDR3 coding DNA: TGTGCCAGCTCACCAGGGGTCGGAGGACAGCCCCAGCATTTT. Its translation is CASSPGVGGQPQHF.